The clone carrying this T cell receptor (beta chain) showed up just a few times. This specimen comes from a study of patients and donors after allogeneic stem cell transplantation. Via MiXCR, TCRdb re-called the RT-PCR reads, giving one row per CDR3 protein. The table shows about 400,000 distinct CDR3 sequences, with roughly 17% occurring only once. The specimen was blood, either unsorted or a sorted T cell fraction (not recorded which). This TCR came from a human donor who was either an allogeneic HSCT recipient or a stem cell or donor lymphocyte infusion donor (not recorded which). It is not recorded whose cells these are; they may come from a transplant donor.

The CDR3 region is CASSLARGQGNTEAFF. As DNA, the CDR3 is TGCGCCAGCAGCTTGGCCAGGGGACAGGGGAACACTGAAGCTTTCTTT. The chain carries TRBV5-1 and TRBJ1-1; 9 positions match TRBD1. Trimming removed 0 bases from V and 1 base from J; junction bases left unmatched: 4. The CDR3 covers 16 residues. CDR1 is SGHRS, CDR2 YFSETQ, per germline.